Listed below are T cell receptor beta chains from one sample, sequenced in a study of T-cell memory formation after mild COVID-19. In TCRdb, the 5' RACE reads were re-called with MiXCR into one record per CDR3 protein. This sample yields around 430,000 distinct CDR3 sequences, of which about 17% are seen a single time; approximately 21% belongs to the top ten. The sample comprised PBMCs or a T cell subset sorted from them (not recorded which). The receptors stem from a young man who had mild COVID-19 (a few samples of this study predate the infection). Cell type and time point are not known. Each CDR3 is given with its conserved first and last residue. The order of the fields is clone size, D gene, J gene, CDR3 length, V gene, CDR3 DNA, CDR3 protein. D genes are given only for firm matches. Not all rows give a size; the values are once, few, many and, for expanded clones, a class.

. | TRBD1 | TRBJ1-2 | 14 | TRBV10-3 | TGTGCCATCAACGCAGGGGAGGGGGCCTATGGCTACACCTTC | CAINAGEGAYGYTF
. | . | TRBJ1-2 | 14 | TRBV12-3/TRBV12-4 | TGTGCCAGCAGTAAAAAAGGAGCCTTCTATGGCTACACCTTC | CASSKKGAFYGYTF
. | . | TRBJ1-5 | 13 | TRBV4-1 | TGCGCCAGCAGCCAAGTCGCCCGGGGGCCCCAGCATTTT | CASSQVARGPQHF
. | . | TRBJ2-1 | 16 | TRBV24-1 | TGTGCCACCAGTGATTCGAAAGCGGAGCTCTACAATGAGCAGTTCTTC | CATSDSKAELYNEQFF
few | . | TRBJ2-3 | 12 | TRBV9 | TGTGCCAGCAGCCCCCACCCAGATACGCAGTATTTT | CASSPHPDTQYF
. | . | TRBJ1-6 | 15 | TRBV7-2 | TGTGCCAGCAGCTCCTTGGGCCCTCCAAATTCACCCCTCCACTTT | CASSSLGPPNSPLHF
few | . | TRBJ2-2 | 11 | TRBV14 | TGTGCCAGCAGCCAGTTCAGGGAGCTGTTTTTT | CASSQFRELFF
. | . | TRBJ1-5 | 14 | TRBV7-2 | TGTGCCAGCAGCAAAGGCTGGGGAGATCAGCCCCAGCATTTT | CASSKGWGDQPQHF
. | . | TRBJ1-1 | 14 | TRBV7-7 | TGTGCCAGCAGCCCTGAACATAGCTCCACTGAAGCTTTCTTT | CASSPEHSSTEAFF
. | . | TRBJ2-3 | 12 | TRBV20-1 | TGCAGTGCGCCTGGTACCACAGATACGCAGTATTTT | CSAPGTTDTQYF
few | . | TRBJ2-1 | 15 | TRBV29-1 | TGCAGCGTTGATGACGGGGGTCTCTCCTACAATGAGCAGTTCTTC | CSVDDGGLSYNEQFF
. | . | TRBJ1-3 | 13 | TRBV15 | TGTGCCACCAGCAGAGATCTCGGAAACACCATATATTTT | CATSRDLGNTIYF
few | . | TRBJ1-6 | 12 | TRBV7-2 | TGTGCCAGCAGCGCCCGAGGTTCACCCCTCCACTTT | CASSARGSPLHF
many | . | TRBJ2-5 | 15 | TRBV5-1 | TGCGCCAGCAGCCCGCAAGGTCGGGTCCAAGAGACCCAGTACTTC | CASSPQGRVQETQYF
. | . | TRBJ1-2 | 15 | TRBV19 | TGTGCCAGTAGTATTGGGGGATTCTTGGACTATGGCTACACCTTC | CASSIGGFLDYGYTF
few | TRBD2 | TRBJ2-5 | 11 | TRBV11-2 | TGTGCCAGCAGCCTCGGGGGGGACCAGTACTTC | CASSLGGDQYF
few | . | TRBJ2-5 | 14 | TRBV4-3 | TGCGCCAGCAGCCAAGATACTGGGGCCGGGGCCCAGTACTTC | CASSQDTGAGAQYF
. | TRBD1 | TRBJ2-7 | 14 | TRBV6-2/TRBV6-3 | TGTGCCAGCAGTTACATCGGACAGGGCGACGAGCAGTACTTC | CASSYIGQGDEQYF
few | . | TRBJ2-2 | 17 | TRBV4-2 | TGTGCCAGCAGCCAAGATCCCCCGCAGGGATACACCGGGGAGCTGTTTTTT | CASSQDPPQGYTGELFF
. | . | TRBJ2-3 | 14 | TRBV10-3 | TGTGCCATCAGACGGGACGGTAGCACAGATACGCAGTATTTT | CAIRRDGSTDTQYF
. | . | TRBJ2-7 | 12 | TRBV7-9 | TGTGCCAGCAGCTTAGTGTCAAGGGAGCAGTACTTC | CASSLVSREQYF
many | TRBD2 | TRBJ2-1 | 15 | TRBV11-2 | TGTGCCAGCAGCTTCGGACTAGCGGACTACAATGAGCAGTTCTTC | CASSFGLADYNEQFF
few | . | TRBJ2-2 | 14 | TRBV18 | TGTGCCAGCTCAGGGACAACGAACACCGGGGAGCTGTTTTTT | CASSGTTNTGELFF
few | TRBD2 | TRBJ2-3 | 14 | TRBV20-1 | TGCAGTGCTCCGCGGGGGGGCGACACAGATACGCAGTATTTT | CSAPRGGDTDTQYF
. | . | TRBJ1-5 | 14 | TRBV6-5 | TGTGCCAGCAGTCCCCGGGGCTCGAGGCAGCCCCAGCATTTT | CASSPRGSRQPQHF
many | . | TRBJ2-3 | 17 | TRBV7-6 | TGTGCCAGCAGCTTAATCGGAGGGGCCATCCGATCGGATACGCAGTATTTT | CASSLIGGAIRSDTQYF
. | . | TRBJ1-1 | 14 | TRBV19 | TGTGCCAGTAGTGGGTCCACTCCTCTCACTGAAGCTTTCTTT | CASSGSTPLTEAFF
. | TRBD2 | TRBJ2-4 | 14 | TRBV7-2 | TGTGCCAGCAGCTTAAAAGCGGGGGCCACAGCTCAGTACTTC | CASSLKAGATAQYF
. | . | TRBJ2-7 | 13 | TRBV20-1 | TGCAGTGCTCCACAGTTTGGCCCCCACGAGCAGTACTTC | CSAPQFGPHEQYF
. | . | TRBJ1-6 | 14 | TRBV6-2/TRBV6-3 | TGTGCCAGCAGTTACCGGACTCCGGTTTCACCCCTCCACTTT | CASSYRTPVSPLHF
. | . | TRBJ2-7 | 13 | TRBV20-1 | TGCAGTGCTAGAGACAGGGAATTCTACGAGCAGTACTTC | CSARDREFYEQYF
many | . | TRBJ2-1 | 14 | TRBV5-5 | TGTGCCAGCAACCTAGCTTGGGGATCTCATGAGCAGTTCTTC | CASNLAWGSHEQFF
few | . | TRBJ2-5 | 12 | TRBV29-1 | TGCAGCGCATGGGCTTTCGGGGAGACCCAGTACTTC | CSAWAFGETQYF
few | . | TRBJ2-4 | 15 | TRBV4-1 | TGCGCCAGCAGCCCCCGAGCTCAAGCCAAAAACATTCAGTACTTC | CASSPRAQAKNIQYF
. | . | TRBJ1-1 | 16 | TRBV20-1 | TGCAGTGCTAGAGATATAGGAAGGGGAGGAAACACTGAAGCTTTCTTT | CSARDIGRGGNTEAFF
few | TRBD1 | TRBJ1-5 | 14 | TRBV5-1 | TGCGCCAGCAGCGAAGGACAGGGCCTTCAGCCCCAGCATTTT | CASSEGQGLQPQHF
. | . | TRBJ1-6 | 16 | TRBV28 | TGTGCCAGCAGCTCCATGGGACGGTTTTATAATTCACCCCTCCACTTT | CASSSMGRFYNSPLHF
. | . | TRBJ1-1 | 11 | TRBV20-1 | TGCAGTGCTAAGAGTTTCACTGAAGCTTTCTTT | CSAKSFTEAFF
. | . | TRBJ1-2 | 16 | TRBV6-5 | TGTGCCAGCAGTTACTCGCTCACGCGTACTAACTATGGCTACACCTTC | CASSYSLTRTNYGYTF
few | . | TRBJ2-2 | 16 | TRBV9 | TGTGCCAGCAGCGAAGGCAGACTCGCCAGGACCGGGGAGCTGTTTTTT | CASSEGRLARTGELFF
few | . | TRBJ2-2 | 14 | TRBV20-1 | TGCAGTGCTAGTCTCCGGCAGGGTTCAGGGGAGCTGTTTTTT | CSASLRQGSGELFF
few | TRBD2 | TRBJ2-3 | 15 | TRBV2 | TGTGCCAGCACCAGGCTAGCGGGGGGGCCAGATACGCAGTATTTT | CASTRLAGGPDTQYF
. | . | TRBJ1-1 | 14 | TRBV5-1 | TGCGCCAGCAGCTCCCGGGCCGGCGAGACTGAAGCTTTCTTT | CASSSRAGETEAFF
many | TRBD2 | TRBJ2-3 | 17 | TRBV4-3 | TGCGCCAGCAGCTCAGGGGTTCTAGCGGGGGGGCTCGATACGCAGTATTTT | CASSSGVLAGGLDTQYF
. | TRBD2 | TRBJ2-3 | 15 | TRBV2 | TGTGCCAGCAAGGTAGCGGGGGGGGACACAGATACGCAGTATTTT | CASKVAGGDTDTQYF
. | TRBD1 | TRBJ1-2 | 11 | TRBV5-6 | TGTGCCACCGGGACAGGATATGGCTACACCTTC | CATGTGYGYTF
. | . | TRBJ2-5 | 18 | TRBV7-5 | . | CISVPEAYQANPVETQYF
many | . | TRBJ1-2 | 16 | TRBV5-5 | TGTGCCAGCAGCTTGGTCAATCAGGGTTCGGACTATGGCTACACCTTC | CASSLVNQGSDYGYTF
. | TRBD2 | TRBJ2-2 | 15 | TRBV27 | TGTGCCAGCAGTTTCGGGGCGGGGGTCGTCGGGGAGCTGTTTTTT | CASSFGAGVVGELFF
. | . | TRBJ1-1 | 14 | TRBV7-9 | TGTGCCAGCAGGCCCCTGCAGGGAAACACTGAAGCTTTCTTT | CASRPLQGNTEAFF
. | . | TRBJ2-2 | 15 | TRBV3-1 | TGTGCCAGCAGCTACGGCTACGGGCAAGCCGGGGAGCTGTTTTTT | CASSYGYGQAGELFF